This T cell receptor (beta chain) was profiled in a study of T-cell reconstitution after alpha-beta-depleted transplantation in children (TCRdb year 2016). Concerning the study at large: The study quantitatively tracked T-cell immune reconstitution after TCRalphabeta/CD19-depleted allogeneic hematopoietic cell transplantation in children using TCR repertoire profiling. Broader findings and caveats from the paper: About two months after transplant, the apparently early recovery of alphabetaT-cell counts reportedly depended on just several hundred clones that had expanded rapidly and came from non-depleted graft cells. Hyperexpanded clone frequencies declined over subsequent months; after one year, T-cell counts and TCRbeta diversity were mostly attributed to newly produced T cells. In some patients, the high TCRbeta diversity seen at day 60 was put down to recipient T cells and intrathymic progenitors that had survived conditioning.

The sample's treatment or condition label, decoded: allogeneic hematopoietic cell transplantation with graft depleted of TCRalphabeta T cells and CD19 B cells. The children who served as transplant recipients had been given grafts of TCRalphabeta/CD19-depleted allogeneic hematopoietic cells. Libraries were constructed by PCR. For sequencing, an Illumina HiSeq 2500 was employed. Molecular barcoding was employed in the preparation of TCR libraries, with unique molecular identifiers being used to normalize TCRbeta repertoire quantification. TCRdb trimmed the raw reads at Q25, called clones with MiXCR and kept productive beta chains. When rows share a CDR3 protein, they turn into one entry using the most common DNA and genes. Within this sample are under 750,000 distinct CDR3 sequences, with 23% of them counted one time only. Together, the top ten hold 14% of the sample. V gives up 3 bases and J gives up 7 bases, and the segment between their germline ends measures 9 bases. The cysteine opens and the phenylalanine closes a CDR3 of 12 amino acids. Of the read, only the CDR3 DNA is kept; its 36 bases are in frame from base 1.

A note on this clonotype: It has no known antigen specificity. No qualities accompany the bases; no much larger clone lies one base away.

The rearrangement combines TRBV12-3 or TRBV12-4 with TRBJ1-1; the D gene is not confidently resolved. The receptor was derived from a boy under two years old who had a stem cell transplant for acute myeloid leukemia, so the T cells may come from the graft donor. The specimen was PBMCs, mostly from graft donor cells, collected 360 days after TCRalphabeta/CD19-depleted stem cell transplant. The DNA sequence is as follows: TGTGCCAGCAGTTTGAGGAAGAGTGAAGCTTTCTTT. This encodes CASSLRKSEAFF.